Below, 3 T cell receptor beta chains from the same sample are listed, as sequenced in a study of PD-1 and CTLA-4 blockade in melanoma. Profiled with immunoSEQ multiplex PCR; TCRdb holds only in-frame clones, not every one. The sample holds approximately 33,000 clones, under 95% seen once. The source material was CD8+ T cells from peripheral blood, sampled from a patient given anti-PD-1 treatment. Receptor source: a human donor with melanoma.

The J gene is TRBJ2-7, the V gene TRBV5-1; perhaps TRBD2 as D (5 bases). Trimming left V 0 bases short and J 7 bases short, with 14 bases between. Germline CDR1 and CDR2: SGHRS and YFSETQ. CDR3 length: 14 residues. The CDR3 spells CASSLGGSALEQYF. The DNA for the CDR3 is TGCGCCAGCAGCTTGGGCGGGTCTGCGTTGGAGCAGTACTTC.

The chain recombines TRBV30 with TRBJ1-2; 10 bases fit TRBD1. The germline gives CDR1 GTSNPN, CDR2 SVGIG (reference sequence). The CDR3 runs to 17 residues. V shed 1 base, J shed 2 bases, and the junction held 10 bases outside the gene matches. CDR3 in amino acids: CAWSGDRGPPLNYGYTF. As DNA, the CDR3 is TGTGCCTGGAGTGGGGACAGGGGACCCCCTCTCAACTATGGCTACACCTTC.

A few counts support this clone. The chain carries TRBV5-1 and TRBJ2-7; D is perhaps TRBD2 (5 bases). Germline CDR1 reads SGHRS; CDR2 reads YFSETQ. The CDR3 has 13 residues. Trimming removed 0 bases at V and 4 bases at J, with 8 bases between. The CDR3 DNA is TGCGCCAGCAGCTTGGATACTAGTTACGAGCAGTACTTC. Its protein is CASSLDTSYEQYF. Based on the CDR3 plus reference TRBV5-1 and TRBJ2-7, the full variable domain is KAGVTQTPRYLIKTRGQQVTLSCSPISGHRSVSWYQQTPGQGLQFLFEYFSETQRNKGNFPGRFSGRQFSNSRSEMNVSTLELGDSALYLCASSLDTSYEQYFGPGTRLTVT.